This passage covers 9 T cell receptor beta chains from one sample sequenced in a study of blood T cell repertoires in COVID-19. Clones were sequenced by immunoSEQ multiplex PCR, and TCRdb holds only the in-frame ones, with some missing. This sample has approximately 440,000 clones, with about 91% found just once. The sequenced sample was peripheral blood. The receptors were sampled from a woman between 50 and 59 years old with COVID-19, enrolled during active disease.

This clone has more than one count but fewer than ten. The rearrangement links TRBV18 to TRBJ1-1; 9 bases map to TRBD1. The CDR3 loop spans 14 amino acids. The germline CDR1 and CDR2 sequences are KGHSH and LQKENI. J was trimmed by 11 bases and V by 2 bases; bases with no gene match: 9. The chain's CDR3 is CASSPSTGGGGAFF. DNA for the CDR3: TGTGCCAGCTCACCATCCACAGGGGGCGGCGGTGCTTTCTTT.

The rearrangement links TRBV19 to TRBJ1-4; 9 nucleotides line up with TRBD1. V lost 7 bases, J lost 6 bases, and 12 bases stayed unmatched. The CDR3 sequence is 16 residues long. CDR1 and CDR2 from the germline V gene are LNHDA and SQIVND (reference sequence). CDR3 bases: TGTGCCAGTACCCCGGGGACAGGGAGTTATGATGAAAAACTGTTTTTT. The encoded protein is CASTPGTGSYDEKLFF.

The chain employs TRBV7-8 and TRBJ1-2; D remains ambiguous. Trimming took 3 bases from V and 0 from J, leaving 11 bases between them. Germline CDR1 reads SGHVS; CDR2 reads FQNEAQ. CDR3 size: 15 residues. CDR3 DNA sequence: TGTGCCAGCAGCTTTCTGGCCAGTCCTAACTATGGCTACACCTTC. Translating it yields CASSFLASPNYGYTF.

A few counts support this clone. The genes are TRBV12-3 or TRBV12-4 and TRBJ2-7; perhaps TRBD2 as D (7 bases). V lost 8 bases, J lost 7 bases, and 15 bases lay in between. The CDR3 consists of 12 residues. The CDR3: CASLGGRREQYF. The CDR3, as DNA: TGTGCCAGCTTGGGGGGGCGAAGAGAGCAGTACTTC.

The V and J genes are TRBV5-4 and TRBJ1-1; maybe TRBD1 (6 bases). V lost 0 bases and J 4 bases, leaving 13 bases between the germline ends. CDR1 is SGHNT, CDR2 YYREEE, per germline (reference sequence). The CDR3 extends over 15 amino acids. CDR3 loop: CASSLARGAGTEAFF. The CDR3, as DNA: TGTGCCAGCAGCTTGGCTCGGGGGGCGGGCACTGAAGCTTTCTTT.

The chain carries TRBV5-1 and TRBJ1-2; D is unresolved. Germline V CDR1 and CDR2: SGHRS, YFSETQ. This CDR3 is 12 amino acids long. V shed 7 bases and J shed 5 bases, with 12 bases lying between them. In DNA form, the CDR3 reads TGCGCCAGCGCCCCAGGAGGGTATGGCTACACCTTC. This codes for CASAPGGYGYTF. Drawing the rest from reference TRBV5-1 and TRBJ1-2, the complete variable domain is KAGVTQTPRYLIKTRGQQVTLSCSPISGHRSVSWYQQTPGQGLQFLFEYFSETQRNKGNFPGRFSGRQFSNSRSEMNVSTLELGDSALYLCASAPGGYGYTFGSGTRLTVV.

CDR3 amino acids: CASMKLGGGPNEQFF. CDR3 nucleotides: TGCGCCAGCATGAAGTTAGGGGGCGGACCCAATGAGCAGTTCTTC. The chain is built from TRBV10-1 and TRBJ2-1, with 7 bases matching TRBD1. V shed 7 bases and J 6 bases; nucleotides not matched to a gene: 12. The germline CDR1 and CDR2 sequences are WNHNN and SYGVQD (reference sequence). CDR3 length: 15 residues.

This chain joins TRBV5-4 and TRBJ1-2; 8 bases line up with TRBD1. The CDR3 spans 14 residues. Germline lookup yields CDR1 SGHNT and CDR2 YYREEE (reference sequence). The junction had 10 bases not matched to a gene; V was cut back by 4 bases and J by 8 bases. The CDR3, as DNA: TGTGCCAGCAGCCCAAACCGACAGGGGCGAGGCTACACCTTC. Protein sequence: CASSPNRQGRGYTF.

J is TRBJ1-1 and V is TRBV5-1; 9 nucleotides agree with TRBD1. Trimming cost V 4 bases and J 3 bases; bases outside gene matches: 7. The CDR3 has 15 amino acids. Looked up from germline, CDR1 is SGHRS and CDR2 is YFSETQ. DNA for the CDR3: TGCGCCAGCAGCACTACAGGGGGCGCGTACACTGAAGCTTTCTTT. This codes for CASSTTGGAYTEAFF.